Shown below are 23 T cell receptor beta chains from a single sample sequenced in a study of T cells in Graves' hyperthyroidism and ophthalmopathy. Amplified TCR beta CDR3 regions derived from RNA transcripts. HTBI primers were employed in a first-round RT-PCR of the TCR CDR3. TCRdb passed the multiplex PCR reads through MiXCR, listing each CDR3 protein once. The sample has over 700,000 distinct CDR3 sequences; about two fifths are singletons. The sample comprised blood. The receptors stem from a man aged 18 to 30 with Graves' hyperthyroidism.

The CDR3 reads CASSLEQGLGSPLHF. In DNA form, the CDR3 reads TGTGCCAGCAGCTTGGAACAGGGGTTAGGTTCACCCCTCCACTTT. The rearrangement links TRBV5-4 to TRBJ1-6; 7 bases agree with TRBD1. J lost 9 bases, V lost 0 bases, and 6 bases had no gene match. This CDR3 has 15 amino acids. Per the germline V gene, CDR1 is SGHNT and CDR2 is YYREEE (reference sequence).

V and J are TRBV5-6 and TRBJ2-7, with 7 bases identical to TRBD2. CDR3 length equals 14 residues. Germline V lookup: CDR1 SGHDT, CDR2 YYEEEE. Trimming cost V 9 bases and J 0 bases; bases outside gene matches: 9. CDR3 DNA sequence: TGTGCCACCTTCCTAGCGGCCCTCTCCTACGAGCAGTACTTC. This gives the protein CATFLAALSYEQYF.

A word on this clonotype: At one end the junction does not follow the germline gene, possibly because of a read error. CDR3 loop: CTSLKNTEAFF. In DNA form, the CDR3 reads TGTACCAGCCTTAAGAACACTGAAGCTTTCTTT. The genes are TRBV19 and TRBJ1-1; D is undetermined. This CDR3 is 11 amino acids long. CDR1 is LNHDA, CDR2 SQIVND, per germline (reference sequence).

There are a few counts of this clonotype. The CDR3 region is CASSQDEGAPGNTIYF. For the CDR3, the DNA is TGTGCCAGCAGCCAAGATGAGGGGGCACCTGGAAACACCATATATTTT. The rearrangement joins TRBV7-3 to TRBJ1-3; 7 bases match TRBD1. The CDR3 runs to 16 residues. The germline gives CDR1 SGHTA, CDR2 FQGTGA. J was trimmed by 2 bases and V by 5 bases; bases with no gene match: 9.

This clonotype was seen many times. This chain uses TRBV10-3 with TRBJ1-5; maybe TRBD1 (5 bases). The V end lost 0 bases, the J end lost 7 bases, and 13 bases lay between the germline ends. Looked up from germline, CDR1 is ENHRY and CDR2 is SYGVKD. The CDR3 is made up of 15 amino acids. The CDR3: CAISESGITGQPQHF. CDR3 coding DNA: TGTGCCATCAGTGAGTCGGGTATTACAGGACAGCCCCAGCATTTT.

This clonotype was recorded many times. This chain connects TRBV10-3 to TRBJ1-1; the D is unclear. From germline, CDR1 is ENHRY and CDR2 SYGVKD. This CDR3 is 12 amino acids long. Trimming left V 10 bases short and J 2 bases short, with 11 bases between. CDR3 sequence reads: CATRGSNTEAFF. The CDR3 nucleotides read TGTGCCACCCGCGGGAGTAACACTGAAGCTTTCTTT.

The chain uses TRBV25-1 and TRBJ1-1; the match to TRBD1 covers 7 bases. The CDR3 has 14 residues. The germline gives CDR1 MGHDK, CDR2 SYGVNS. The junction had 9 bases not matched to a gene; V was cut back by 5 bases and J by 6 bases. The CDR3 loop reads CASSPGDSSSEAFF. The CDR3 DNA reads TGTGCCAGCAGTCCAGGGGACAGTTCCTCTGAAGCTTTCTTT. The entire variable domain, with the rest obtained from reference TRBV25-1 and TRBJ1-1, is as follows: EADIYQTPRYLVIGTGKKITLECSQTMGHDKMYWYQQDPGMELHLIHYSYGVNSTEKGDLSSESTVSRIRTEHFPLTLESARPSHTSQYLCASSPGDSSSEAFFGQGTRLTVV.

This clonotype has ten or more counts. V and J are TRBV7-3 and TRBJ2-5; 11 bases match TRBD2. The CDR3 sequence is 15 residues long. The junction had 3 bases not matched to a gene; V was cut back by 2 bases and J by 4 bases. Germline V gene data show CDR1 as SGHTA and CDR2 as FQGTGA. CDR3 DNA: TGTGCCAGCAGCTTACGGGGGACTAGCGGAGAGACCCAGTACTTC. It yields the protein CASSLRGTSGETQYF.

The V gene is TRBV7-9, the J gene TRBJ2-7; 8 bases are a match to TRBD1. Looked up from germline, CDR1 is SEHNR and CDR2 is FQNEAQ (reference sequence). This CDR3 comprises 15 residues. After removal of 1 base from V and 5 bases from J, the junction contained 7 bases not matched to a gene. The CDR3 DNA reads TGTGCCAGCAGCTTAGGCCGACAGGGGTTGGACGAGCAGTACTTC. This encodes CASSLGRQGLDEQYF.

The chain employs TRBV9 and TRBJ1-4; tentative D call: TRBD1 (5 bases). From germline, CDR1 is SGDLS and CDR2 YYNGEE. The CDR3 is 14 amino acids. Deletions cut 4 bases from V and 8 bases from J, with 15 bases between. The CDR3 nucleotides are TGTGCCAGCAGCCCGCCCGGGGGGGGAGAAAAACTGTTTTTT. It translates to CASSPPGGGEKLFF.

A note on this clonotype: A read error may account for a junction end that differs from germline. The chain employs TRBV29-1 and TRBJ2-7; 7 nucleotides agree with TRBD2. The CDR3 has 10 amino acids. Per the germline V gene, CDR1 is SQVTM and CDR2 is ANQGSEA. CDR3 region: CSVEGGGRDF. The CDR3 nucleotides read TGCAGCGTTGAAGGGGGAGGGAGAGACTTC.

This clonotype has at least ten counts. The chain couples TRBV10-2 to TRBJ1-1; D is undetermined. The CDR3 is 15 residues long. The V gene's germline CDR1 is WSHSY and CDR2 SAAADI. Trimming pared 3 bases from V and 5 bases from J, leaving 16 bases between. CDR3 in DNA: TGCGCCAGCAGTGATCCTGACAAGGTAACAACTGAAGCTTTCTTT. The encoded protein is CASSDPDKVTTEAFF.

This clonotype was picked up a small number of times. This rearrangement joins TRBV7-9 to TRBJ1-3, with a tentative D call TRBD1 (5 bases). Germline-derived CDR1 and CDR2 are SEHNR and FQNEAQ (reference sequence). The CDR3 spans 13 residues. Trimming pared 3 bases from V and 10 bases from J, leaving 13 bases between. The CDR3 reads CASSLGDGLTIYF. The CDR3 DNA follows: TGTGCCAGCAGCTTGGGGGACGGTCTTACCATATATTTT. Combining the CDR3 with reference TRBV7-9 and TRBJ1-3 gives the whole variable domain DTGVSQNPRHKITKRGQNVTFRCDPISEHNRLYWYRQTLGQGPEFLTYFQNEAQLEKSRLLSDRFSAERPKGSFSTLEIQRTEQGDSAMYLCASSLGDGLTIYFGEGSWLTVV.

There are many counts of this clonotype. The chain uses TRBV25-1 and TRBJ1-2; the D is unclear. CDR1 MGHDK and CDR2 SYGVNS come from the germline V gene. This CDR3 is built from 14 residues. The V gene lost 5 bases and the J gene lost 3 bases, with 13 bases spanning the gap. The CDR3 DNA is TGTGCCAGCAGTCCCTTGGAGGGCGACTATGGCTACACCTTC. Translation gives CASSPLEGDYGYTF.

This clonotype has ten or more counts. The chain has TRBV7-6 and TRBJ1-3, with D uncertain. CDR1 and CDR2 (germline): SGHVS, FNYEAQ. V was cut by 0 bases and J by 0 bases, with 6 bases left in between. This CDR3 spans 15 amino acids. CDR3 bases: TGTGCCAGCAGCTTAGCGCCTCGCTCTGGAAACACCATATATTTT. Its translation is CASSLAPRSGNTIYF.

This clonotype is a singleton in its sample. The chain links TRBV7-2 to TRBJ1-5, with a weak D call TRBD1 (6 bases). This CDR3 spans 16 amino acids. Germline V gives CDR1 SGHTA, CDR2 FQGNSA. V was cut by 6 bases and J by 4 bases, with 19 bases left in between. The CDR3: CASRYSGDTQNQPQHF. The CDR3 nucleotides read TGTGCCAGCAGGTACTCTGGGGACACCCAAAATCAGCCCCAGCATTTT.

CDR3 sequence reads: CASSGQVRTGELFF. The CDR3 nucleotides are TGTGCCAGCAGCGGACAGGTTCGAACCGGGGAGCTGTTTTTT. The V gene is TRBV7-2, the J gene TRBJ2-2; TRBD1 agrees at 7 bases. V was pared by 5 bases and J by 5 bases, with 5 bases of the junction left unmatched. CDR3 length: 14 amino acids. In germline, CDR1 is SGHTA, CDR2 FQGNSA.

V gene TRBV2 combines with J gene TRBJ2-7; TRBD2 agrees at 7 bases. V shed 8 bases and J 2 bases; nucleotides not matched to a gene: 9. The CDR3 extends over 14 amino acids. Germline V lookup: CDR1 SNHLY, CDR2 FYNNEI. CDR3 sequence reads: CASARGGEAYEQYF. DNA of the CDR3: TGTGCCAGCGCCCGGGGAGGGGAGGCCTACGAGCAGTACTTC. Full variable domain (remainder filled in from reference TRBV2 and TRBJ2-7): EPEVTQTPSHQVTQMGQEVILRCVPISNHLYFYWYRQILGQKVEFLVSFYNNEISEKSEIFDDQFSVERPDGSNFTLKIRSTKLEDSAMYFCASARGGEAYEQYFGPGTRLTVT.

V gene TRBV7-2 combines with J gene TRBJ2-7, with D perhaps TRBD2 (7 bases). V was pared by 5 bases and J by 7 bases, with 15 bases between. CDR1 and CDR2 (germline): SGHTA, FQGNSA. The CDR3 is 13 amino acids. CDR3 DNA: TGTGCCAGCAGCCTCCTAAGGGGGGGAGAGCAGTACTTC. The encoded protein is CASSLLRGGEQYF.

The chain joins TRBV19 to TRBJ1-1; tentatively, D is TRBD1 (5 bases). The V end was cut by 8 bases, the J end by 1 base, with 23 bases between. CDR3 length: 17 amino acids. Germline values: CDR1 LNHDA, CDR2 SQIVND (reference sequence). This CDR3 reads CASGTGLDGAGNTEAFF. DNA of the CDR3: TGTGCCAGTGGAACAGGTCTTGATGGGGCCGGGAACACTGAAGCTTTCTTT.

The sample holds many counts of this clonotype. V is TRBV7-9 and J is TRBJ2-5; the D gene is possibly TRBD2 (5 bases). V lost 10 bases and J 7 bases, leaving 16 bases between the germline ends. The CDR3 has 12 residues. The germline gives CDR1 SEHNR, CDR2 FQNEAQ (reference sequence). As DNA, the CDR3 is TGTGCCATCCGCGGGCCAACTGGGACCCAGTACTTC. Its protein product is CAIRGPTGTQYF.

This clonotype was recorded at least ten times. The V gene is TRBV20-1, the J gene TRBJ1-6, with 7 bases fitting TRBD1. CDR1 is DFQATT and CDR2 is SNEGSKA in the germline V gene (reference sequence). This CDR3 comprises 14 residues. The trim removed 3 bases at V and 7 bases at J, leaving 6 bases unmatched. The chain's CDR3 is CSARVGQTNSPLHF. The CDR3 nucleotides are TGCAGTGCTAGGGTGGGACAGACGAATTCACCCCTCCACTTT.

This clonotype was seen ten or more times. The chain uses TRBV10-3 and TRBJ1-1, with D possibly matching TRBD1 (5 bases). The CDR3 is 13 amino acids. CDR1 is ENHRY, CDR2 SYGVKD, per germline. V dropped 2 bases and J dropped 8 bases, with 12 bases sitting between them. In DNA form, the CDR3 reads TGTGCCATCAGTGAGGGGGGAGCACTAGAAGCTTTCTTT. As protein: CAISEGGALEAFF.